The T cell receptor (beta chain) described here comes from a study of T cell responses to AZD1222 COVID-19 vaccine. Assay used: immunoSEQ multiplex PCR; TCRdb lists only in-frame clones, some missing. Of 85,000 to 100,000 clones detected, 70% to 90% appear once; the ten largest clones hold approximately 5.2%. The V and J ends lost 5 bases and 5 bases respectively, with 9 bases between them. The CDR3 has 12 amino acids. Germline V gene lookup returns CDR1 MNHEY and CDR2 SVGEGT. This receptor was taken from an adult who received the AZD1222 COVID-19 vaccine. The sequencing here drew on peripheral blood, taken 28 days after the second AZD1222 dose. The chain carries TRBV6-2 or TRBV6-3 and TRBJ1-2, with D possibly TRBD1 on 5 matching bases. This CDR3 reads CASSQTAYGYTF. In DNA, the CDR3 is TGTGCCAGCAGTCAGACAGCATATGGCTACACCTTC.